A single T cell receptor beta chain is shown here with its context. Profiling relied on immunoSEQ multiplex PCR, and the TCRdb table lists in-frame clones only, not all of them. The table includes around 150,000 clones, approximately 90% detected once. This CDR3 is built from 14 residues. Germline V gene data show CDR1 as SGHTA and CDR2 as FQGNSA. Deletions cut 1 base from V and 2 bases from J, with 8 bases between. This entry belongs to a study of T cell responses to AZD1222 COVID-19 vaccine. The analysis combined second doses at about 4 or about 12 weeks. This rearrangement joins TRBV7-2 to TRBJ1-1, with D unclear. The sequence was obtained from an adult who received the AZD1222 COVID-19 vaccine. Sequenced here: peripheral blood, sampled 28 days after the second AZD1222 dose. The CDR3 nucleotides are TGTGCCAGCAGCTTAGGGGTCCTTAACACTGAAGCTTTCTTT. It specifies CASSLGVLNTEAFF.